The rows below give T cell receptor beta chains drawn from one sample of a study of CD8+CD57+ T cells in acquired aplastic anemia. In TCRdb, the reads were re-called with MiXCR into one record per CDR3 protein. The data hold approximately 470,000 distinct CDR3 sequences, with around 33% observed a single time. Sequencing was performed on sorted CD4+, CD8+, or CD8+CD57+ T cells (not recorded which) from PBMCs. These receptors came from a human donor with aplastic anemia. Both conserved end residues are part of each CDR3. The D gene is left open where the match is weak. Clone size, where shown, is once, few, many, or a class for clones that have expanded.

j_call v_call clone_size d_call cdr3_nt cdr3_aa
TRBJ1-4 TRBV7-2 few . TGTGCCAGCAGCTTAGCCCCCCTTAGTGAAAAACTGTTTTTT CASSLAPLSEKLFF
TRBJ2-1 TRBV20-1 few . TGCAGTGCTAGAGAGGGTCCCAATGAGCAGTTCTTC CSAREGPNEQFF
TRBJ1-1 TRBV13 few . TGTGCCAGCAGCTTTCTCGAGTTGGACACTGAAGCTTTCTTT CASSFLELDTEAFF
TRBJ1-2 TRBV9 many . TGTGCCAGCAGCGTAGGGACAGCTATCTATGGCTACACCTTC CASSVGTAIYGYTF
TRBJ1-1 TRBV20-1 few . TGCAGTGCTAGAAAGGCCGATACTGAAGCTTTCTTT CSARKADTEAFF
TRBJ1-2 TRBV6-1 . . TGTGCCAGCGGGAAATCCCAAAGCTACGGCTACACCTTC CASGKSQSYGYTF
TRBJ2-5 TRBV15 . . TGTGCCACCAGCAGAGAAGCTGGCTCCTCAGAGACCCAGTACTTC CATSREAGSSETQYF
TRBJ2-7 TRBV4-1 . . TGCGCCAGCAGCCAAAATCCGCTAGCCCCCTACGAGCAGTACTTC CASSQNPLAPYEQYF
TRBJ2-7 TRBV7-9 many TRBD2 TGTGCCAGCAGCTGGCCGGGACTAGCGGGAGGAAGGCAGTACTTC CASSWPGLAGGRQYF
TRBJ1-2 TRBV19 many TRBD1 TGTGCCAGTAGCCATAGAACACCAGGGGGTAATGGCTACACCTTC CASSHRTPGGNGYTF
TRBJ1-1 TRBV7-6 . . TGTGCCAGCAGCTTTGAGGGAAAGAACACTGAAGCTTTCTTT CASSFEGKNTEAFF
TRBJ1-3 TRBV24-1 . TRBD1 TGTGCCACCGATTTCGACAGGGGAGACGGAAACACCATATATTTT CATDFDRGDGNTIYF
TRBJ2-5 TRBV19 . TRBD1 TGTGCCAGTAGTCTAAGAGGGACAGTCGGAGAGACCCAGTACTTC CASSLRGTVGETQYF
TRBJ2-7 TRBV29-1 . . TGCAGCGTTCTGCGGGATTCCTACGAGCAGTACTTC CSVLRDSYEQYF
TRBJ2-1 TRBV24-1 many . TGTGCCACCAGTGACCGAGGGGGTTGGGAGCAGTTCTTC CATSDRGGWEQFF
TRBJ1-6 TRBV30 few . TGTGCCTGGAGTAGGCGGAATAATTCACCCCTCCACTTT CAWSRRNNSPLHF
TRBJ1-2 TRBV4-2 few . TGTGCCAGCAGCCTCTCGCCAGCTCCACGCGAGGACTATGGCTACACCTTC CASSLSPAPREDYGYTF
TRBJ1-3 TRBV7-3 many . TGTGCCAGCAGCTCTACAGTTGCTAGCTCTGGAAACACCATATATTTT CASSSTVASSGNTIYF
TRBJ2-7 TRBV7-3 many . TGTGCCAGCAGCCTCTACGACGAGGGTGAGCAGTACTTC CASSLYDEGEQYF
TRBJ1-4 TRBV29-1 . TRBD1 TGCAGCGTTGAAGATCTTAGACAGGGCAATGAAAAACTGTTTTTT CSVEDLRQGNEKLFF